Presented here are 20 T cell receptor beta chains from one specimen sequenced in a study of beta chain features in type 1 diabetes. TCRB transcripts that were expressed got sequenced, as all of the isolated RNA had been reverse transcribed. Profiling relied on immunoSEQ multiplex PCR, and the TCRdb table lists in-frame clones only, not all of them. The sample consists of 900,000 or so clones, roughly 15% of them appearing once. The material sequenced was naive CD4+ T cells from blood. The source is a woman aged 18 to 35 in good health.

This chain links TRBV7-8 with TRBJ1-5; no clear D gene. Between the trimmed V and J ends, which lost 1 base and 6 bases, there was a span of 4 bases. The CDR3 contains 12 residues. Germline lookup yields CDR1 SGHVS and CDR2 FQNEAQ. CDR3 nucleotide sequence: TGTGCCAGCAGCTTAGTGGCTCAGCCCCAGCATTTT. Encoded protein: CASSLVAQPQHF.

This clone turned up a few times. The rearrangement links TRBV7-8 to TRBJ1-3; no clear D. Germline CDR1 reads SGHVS; CDR2 reads FQNEAQ. Trimming removed 2 bases from V and 0 bases from J, with 8 bases in between. This CDR3 region has 15 residues. The CDR3 loop is CASSLYTYSGNTIYF. The CDR3 nucleotides read TGTGCCAGCAGCTTATACACGTACTCTGGAAACACCATATATTTT.

The gene calls are TRBV7-9 and TRBJ2-2; 8 bases fit TRBD1. This CDR3 has 15 residues. Per germline, CDR1 SEHNR and CDR2 FQNEAQ (reference sequence). V shed 2 bases and J 6 bases; nucleotides not matched to a gene: 5. For the CDR3, the DNA is TGTGCCAGCAGCTTACGCGCGACAGGGGCCGGGGAGCTGTTTTTT. Protein sequence: CASSLRATGAGELFF.

This clone has more than one count but fewer than ten. The chain has TRBV20-1 and TRBJ2-1, with D hard to call. Germline lookup yields CDR1 DFQATT and CDR2 SNEGSKA (reference sequence). With 7 bases removed from V and 7 bases from J, the gap between germline ends came to 8 bases. CDR3 length: 10 amino acids. The CDR3 DNA reads as TGCAGTGTTCTGGAAAATGAGCAGTTCTTC. Amino acid sequence: CSVLENEQFF.

The rearrangement links TRBV18 to TRBJ2-3; 9 bases are a match to TRBD1. This CDR3 region has 15 residues. Germline V gives CDR1 KGHSH, CDR2 LQKENI. The V and J ends lost 3 bases and 3 bases, in that order; junction bases with no gene match: 4. The CDR3 here is CASSPRTGATDTQYF. The CDR3 region has the DNA TGTGCCAGCTCACCCCGGACAGGGGCTACAGATACGCAGTATTTT.

This clone has just a few counts. The chain is built from TRBV29-1 and TRBJ2-7; D possibly corresponds to TRBD1 (6 bases). The CDR3 has 12 residues. Trimming stripped 4 bases from V and 5 bases from J, with 12 bases between. Germline V lookup: CDR1 SQVTM, CDR2 ANQGSEA. The CDR3 region has the DNA TGCAGCGTTGCCTTCAACAGGGACGAGCAGTACTTC. It encodes CSVAFNRDEQYF.

In this sample, this clone turned up many times. This chain's CDR3 is CAISESTGALYEQFF. In DNA, the CDR3 is TGTGCCATCAGTGAGTCGACAGGGGCGCTCTATGAGCAGTTCTTC. The genes are TRBV10-3 and TRBJ2-1; 8 bases match TRBD1. After removal of 0 bases from V and 8 bases from J, the junction contained 6 bases not matched to a gene. CDR3 size: 15 residues. CDR1 is ENHRY, CDR2 SYGVKD, per germline.

The sample holds a few counts of this clone. A junction end diverges from the germline sequence, so it may reflect a read error. The CDR3 DNA sequence: TGTGCCAGCTCAGCACCGGGAAACCGAGAAAAACTGTTTTTT. The encoded protein is CASSAPGNREKLFF. This chain uses TRBV18 with TRBJ1-4, with D uncertain. Germline lookup yields CDR1 KGHSH and CDR2 LQKENI. The CDR3 spans 14 residues.

This clone appeared a few times. The chain employs TRBV10-3 and TRBJ2-1; 9 positions agree with TRBD1. J lost 8 bases, V lost 10 bases, and 12 bases had no gene match. This CDR3 is 14 amino acids long. Germline CDR1 and CDR2: ENHRY and SYGVKD. The CDR3 spells CATRPGQGKHEQFF. DNA of the CDR3: TGTGCCACCCGGCCGGGACAGGGAAAGCATGAGCAGTTCTTC.

V is TRBV4-3 and J is TRBJ2-3, with D perhaps being TRBD1 or TRBD2 (5 bases each). Between the trimmed V and J ends, which lost 4 bases and 1 base, there was a span of 12 bases. Germline V gene lookup returns CDR1 LGHNA and CDR2 YSLEER. This CDR3 has 15 residues. The CDR3 DNA sequence: TGCGCCAGCAGCCTTCTTGGGACCGGCACAGATACGCAGTATTTT. Its translation is CASSLLGTGTDTQYF.

This sequence joins TRBV7-2 and TRBJ2-5; no reliable D call. With the DNA end fitting TRBJ2-7 better, the J assignment may be wrong. There are 14 residues in the CDR3. CDR1 SGHTA and CDR2 FQGNSA come from the germline V gene. The CDR3 nucleotides are TGTGCCAGCAGCTTAATGGCTACTACCTACGAGCAGTACTTC. As protein: CASSLMATTYEQYF.

The chain employs TRBV19 and TRBJ1-5; 7 positions match TRBD1. Germline CDR1 LNHDA, CDR2 SQIVND (reference sequence). This CDR3 has 19 amino acids. The V segment lost 5 bases and the J segment 3 bases; nucleotides outside the gene matches: 19. CDR3 DNA sequence: TGTGCCAGTAGTCCATACAGGGGAGGGATAGCGCGGGACAATCAGCCCCAGCATTTT. It yields the protein CASSPYRGGIARDNQPQHF. Full variable domain (rest looked up from reference TRBV19 and TRBJ1-5): DGGITQSPKYLFRKEGQNVTLSCEQNLNHDAMYWYRQDPGQGLRLIYYSQIVNDFQKGDIAEGYSVSREKKESFPLTVTSAQKNPTAFYLCASSPYRGGIARDNQPQHFGDGTRLSIL.

This clone was picked up a small number of times. The gene calls are TRBV5-1 and TRBJ2-7; 7 nucleotides match TRBD2. Germline values: CDR1 SGHRS, CDR2 YFSETQ. With V trimmed by 4 bases and J by 2 bases, 6 bases remained unmatched. The CDR3 runs 14 residues. The CDR3 loop reads CASSPAGRAYEQYF. CDR3 nucleotides: TGCGCCAGCAGCCCCGCGGGGAGGGCCTACGAGCAGTACTTC.

This clone was counted a few times. A much larger clone differs by one base, so this may be a read error. Other nucleotide sequences in the sample specify the same CDR3. V gene TRBV7-6 combines with J gene TRBJ2-5; D unclear. Germline lookup yields CDR1 SGHVS and CDR2 FNYEAQ. The CDR3 spans 11 residues. Trimming took off 3 bases at V and 2 bases at J, with 1 base between the two ends. The CDR3 here is CASSFQETQYF. As DNA, the CDR3 is TGTGCCAGCAGCTTTCAAGAGACCCAGTACTTC. The full variable domain, with the rest looked up from reference TRBV7-6 and TRBJ2-5, is GAGVSQSPRYKVTKRGQDVALRCDPISGHVSLYWYRQALGQGPEFLTYFNYEAQQDKSGLPNDRFSAERPEGSISTLTIQRTEQRDSAMYRCASSFQETQYFGPGTRLLVL.

This chain connects TRBV1 to TRBJ1-2; TRBD1 reflects the table's D call only, with no check against the DNA. TRBV1 is a pseudogene segment. CDR3 size: 14 residues. The CDR3 region has the DNA TGCACCAGCAGCTTAAAACCCCCCCAGGGAGGCTACACCTTC. Residues: CTSSLKPPQGGYTF.

This clone was observed a handful of times. The V and J genes are TRBV15 and TRBJ2-5; a possible D gene is TRBD2 (5 bases). The V end was cut by 2 bases, the J end by 4 bases, with 8 bases between. In germline, CDR1 is LNHNV, CDR2 YYDKDF (reference sequence). This CDR3 has 13 amino acids. CDR3: CATSRFGGETQYF. CDR3 coding DNA: TGTGCCACCAGCAGATTTGGAGGAGAGACCCAGTACTTC.

For this clone: Other DNA sequences in this sample translate to the same CDR3. This rearrangement joins TRBV9 to TRBJ1-2; TRBD1 matches at 7 bases. The germline V gene encodes CDR1 SGDLS and CDR2 YYNGEE. V gave up 2 bases and J gave up 4 bases; unmatched junction bases: 5. CDR3 length equals 14 residues. The CDR3 region has the DNA TGTGCCAGCAGCGTCGGACAGGCAACCTATGGCTACACCTTC. Its translation is CASSVGQATYGYTF. Drawing the rest from reference TRBV9 and TRBJ1-2, the complete variable domain is DSGVTQTPKHLITATGQRVTLRCSPRSGDLSVYWYQQSLDQGLQFLIQYYNGEERAKGNILERFSAQQFPDLHSELNLSSLELGDSALYFCASSVGQATYGYTFGSGTRLTVV.

This clone has only a few counts. J is TRBJ1-3 and V is TRBV9, with D perhaps matching TRBD1 (5 bases). The CDR3 covers 18 residues. V lost 4 bases and J 0 bases, leaving 20 bases between the germline ends. The germline CDR1 and CDR2 sequences are SGDLS and YYNGEE. The CDR3 sequence: CASSPKGDLAPSGNTIYF. The CDR3 DNA reads TGTGCCAGCAGCCCCAAAGGGGACCTGGCTCCCTCTGGAAACACCATATATTTT.

This chain links TRBV7-2 with TRBJ2-7; tentative D call: TRBD2 (6 bases). Germline assignment: CDR1 SGHTA and CDR2 FQGNSA. Trimming stripped 5 bases from V and 3 bases from J, with 20 bases between. The CDR3 consists of 16 residues. The DNA for the CDR3 is TGTGCCAGCAGCCGAGACGGGACTCCAGGGATCTACGAGCAGTACTTC. The encoded protein is CASSRDGTPGIYEQYF.

This clone came up a few times. The chain employs TRBV29-1 and TRBJ2-1, with D unclear. The CDR3 has 12 amino acids. The germline CDR1 and CDR2 sequences are SQVTM and ANQGSEA. The V and J ends lost 6 bases and 8 bases respectively, with 14 bases between them. The CDR3 bases are TGCAGCGTCAAGGCAGGTTTCGATGAGCAGTTCTTC. This sequence encodes CSVKAGFDEQFF.